This record looks at one T cell receptor beta chain sequence and its context. In the source study's methods: Amplifying reference gene primers gave estimates of nucleated cell counts. Profiled with immunoSEQ multiplex PCR; TCRdb holds only in-frame clones, not every one. V and J calls and clone size follow that table, whereas D and trimming were derived from the DNA. The top ten hold 4.5% to 5% of the sample, which has about 60,000 clones, 80% to 90% seen once. The sample is drawn from a study of blood T cell repertoires in COVID-19. About the study: Acute and convalescent COVID-19 samples came from the United States, Italy and Spain. PBMCs, B-cell-depleted T cells, or T cells were the source of the cDNA or gDNA that made up the material.

The CDR3 is 15 amino acids. The germline CDR1 and CDR2 sequences are SGDLS and YYNGEE. Trimming left V 0 bases short and J 2 bases short, with 10 bases between. The receptor's source is a man aged 60 to 75 with acute or convalescent COVID-19. The sample taken for sequencing was peripheral blood. This chain joins TRBV9 and TRBJ2-3, with D maybe TRBD1 (5 bases). In DNA, the CDR3 is TGTGCCAGCAGCGTAGAAGGGGCGAACACAGATACGCAGTATTTT. Protein: CASSVEGANTDTQYF. Full variable domain (remainder filled in from reference TRBV9 and TRBJ2-3): DSGVTQTPKHLITATGQRVTLRCSPRSGDLSVYWYQQSLDQGLQFLIQYYNGEERAKGNILERFSAQQFPDLHSELNLSSLELGDSALYFCASSVEGANTDTQYFGPGTRLTVL.